A selection of T cell receptor beta chains follows, all from one sample in a study of Ad26.COV2.S vaccination and SARS-CoV-2 variants. Clones were read by immunoSEQ multiplex PCR, and TCRdb kept only the in-frame ones, dropping some. This table has a few hundred thousand clones, 70% to 90% appearing once. This sample comprised peripheral blood, obtained in a trial of Ad26.COV2.S vaccine versus placebo. The receptors stem from a person between 18 and 59 years old who received the Ad26.COV2.S COVID-19 vaccine or a placebo. CDR3s include the opening cysteine and the closing phenylalanine or tryptophan. The D gene is left open where the match is weak. The size entry is marked missing in some rows and otherwise reads once, few, many or a size class.

j_gene | abundance | d_gene | v_gene | CDR3aa | CDR3nt
TRBJ1-2 | . | . | TRBV27 | CASSFYGREGYTF | TGTGCCAGCAGTTTCTATGGTCGAGAAGGCTACACCTTC
TRBJ1-2 | . | TRBD1 | TRBV4-1 | CASSRTDRASYGYTF | TGCGCCAGCAGCCGAACGGACAGGGCGAGTTATGGCTACACCTTC
TRBJ2-7 | . | TRBD1 | TRBV5-1 | CASSLVGGLEQYF | TGCGCCAGCAGCTTGGTAGGGGGCCTCGAGCAGTACTTC
TRBJ1-1 | . | . | TRBV6-5 | CASSYSVGRIPEAFF | TGTGCCAGCAGTTACTCGGTCGGGAGGATCCCTGAAGCTTTCTTT
TRBJ2-7 | . | . | TRBV5-4 | CASRWDQGEQYF | TGTGCCAGCAGATGGGACCAAGGCGAGCAGTACTTC
TRBJ2-5 | . | . | TRBV7-2 | CASSSGTAQETQYF | TGTGCCAGCAGCTCCGGGACTGCCCAAGAGACCCAGTACTTC
TRBJ2-5 | . | . | TRBV7-8 | CASSLARLQLQETQYF | TGTGCCAGCAGCTTAGCCCGGCTCCAACTTCAAGAGACCCAGTACTTC
TRBJ2-5 | . | . | TRBV7-2 | CASSTGLQETQYF | TGTGCCAGCAGCACGGGACTTCAAGAGACCCAGTACTTC
TRBJ2-7 | . | TRBD1 | TRBV6-2/TRBV6-3 | CASSYSLDRGSKEQYF | TGTGCCAGCAGTTACTCACTAGACAGGGGTTCGAAGGAGCAGTACTTC
TRBJ1-6 | . | . | TRBV19 | CASSQIYDSPLHF | TGTGCCAGTAGCCAGATTTACGATTCACCCCTCCACTTT
TRBJ2-7 | . | TRBD1 | TRBV6-2/TRBV6-3 | CASSYPGQGSYEQYF | TGTGCCAGCAGTTACCCGGGACAGGGCTCCTACGAGCAGTACTTC
TRBJ2-7 | . | TRBD1 | TRBV27 | CASSLRSGGNYEQYF | TGTGCCAGCAGTTTGAGGTCAGGGGGCAACTACGAGCAGTACTTC
TRBJ1-2 | . | . | TRBV20-1 | CSARVGYTF | TGCAGTGCTAGGGTGGGCTACACCTTC
TRBJ2-1 | . | . | TRBV4-3 | CASSQDAPGISSYNEQFF | TGCGCCAGCAGCCAAGATGCCCCCGGTATTAGCTCCTACAATGAGCAGTTCTTC
TRBJ2-2 | once | TRBD2 | TRBV10-1 | CASSDRGGPNTGELFF | TGCGCCAGCAGTGACCGCGGGGGTCCGAACACCGGGGAGCTGTTTTTT